This T cell receptor (beta chain) was profiled in a study of vaccination and CD4 T cells after COVID-19. General observations from the study: SARS-CoV-2-reactive clonotypes rose nonsignificantly, with the median going from around 20 to 38.

Once obtained from cultured CD4+ T cells, the DNA was sequenced using the Oncomine TCR Beta short-read assay. TCRdb reanalysed the PCR reads using MiXCR and keeps one entry per CDR3 protein. The sample includes approximately 16,000 distinct CDR3 sequences, around 40% seen only once; the top ten take about an eighth. Treatment noted: approximately 11-day PBMC culture with coronavirus spike peptide pools or control peptides (ViraFEST assay). Turning to this clonotype: Its matching antigen is unknown.

Germline V gene data show CDR1 as DFQATT and CDR2 as SNEGSKA (reference sequence). The V segment lost 0 bases and the J segment 7 bases; nucleotides outside the gene matches: 7. The CDR3 sequence is 15 residues long. Sequencing was carried out using CD4+ T cells from blood, cultured in vitro. The sequence came from a human donor who had recovered from COVID-19. The chain carries TRBV20-1 and TRBJ2-7, with 12 bases fitting TRBD2. The CDR3 sequence: CSAREEELAGGEQYF. CDR3 bases: TGCAGTGCTAGAGAAGAGGAACTAGCGGGAGGAGAGCAGTACTTC.